Below, 20 T cell receptor beta chains from the same sample are listed, as sequenced in a study of CD8 T cells in Susac syndrome. About 0.45 to 1 ug RNA was reverse transcribed with random hexamers. Each CDR3 protein gets one entry after TCRdb re-called the immunoSEQ multiplex PCR reads with MiXCR. The table has about 180,000 distinct CDR3 sequences, 85% to 95% seen once. The specimen was CD4+ T cells from PBMCs. The receptors here all came from a human donor with Susac syndrome.

The chain combines TRBV28 with TRBJ2-5; 9 nucleotides align to TRBD1. The V gene's germline CDR1 is MDHEN and CDR2 SYDVKM. This CDR3 is built from 14 residues. V shed 6 bases, J shed 4 bases, and the junction held 6 bases outside the gene matches. DNA of the CDR3: TGTGCCAGCAGGATCAGACAGGGGGGAGAGACCCAGTACTTC. Encoded protein: CASRIRQGGETQYF. Using reference TRBV28 and TRBJ2-5 for the parts outside the CDR3, the full variable domain is DVKVTQSSRYLVKRTGEKVFLECVQDMDHENMFWYRQDPGLGLRLIYFSYDVKMKEKGDIPEGYSVSREKKERFSLILESASTNQTSMYLCASRIRQGGETQYFGPGTRLLVL.

The chain is built from TRBV18 and TRBJ2-3; no clear D. Germline V lookup: CDR1 KGHSH, CDR2 LQKENI. The CDR3 has 16 residues. The V end lost 8 bases, the J end lost 0 bases, and 18 bases lay between the germline ends. The CDR3 loop reads CASHEQTSPSTDTQYF. In DNA, the CDR3 is TGTGCCAGCCATGAACAGACGTCTCCTAGCACAGATACGCAGTATTTT.

V usage is TRBV28 and J usage is TRBJ2-5; 9 bases agree with TRBD2. Per the germline V gene, CDR1 is MDHEN and CDR2 is SYDVKM. CDR3 length: 16 amino acids. Germline trimming cut 3 bases from V and 1 base from J; bases unmatched to any gene: 6. Here the CDR3 reads CASSLGGSGGQETQYF. In DNA, the CDR3 is TGTGCCAGCAGTTTGGGAGGTAGCGGGGGCCAAGAGACCCAGTACTTC.

V usage is TRBV7-9 and J usage is TRBJ2-7, with 10 bases matching TRBD2. Germline assignment: CDR1 SEHNR and CDR2 FQNEAQ (reference sequence). With 5 bases clipped from V and 4 bases from J, the junction kept 5 bases outside the gene matches. The CDR3 totals 14 residues. CDR3: CASSGSGRPYEQYF. CDR3 DNA sequence: TGTGCCAGCAGCGGTAGCGGGAGGCCATACGAGCAGTACTTC.

Here the CDR3 reads CASSRRMDPGLDNYEQYF. In DNA, the CDR3 is TGTGCCAGCAGCCGTCGTATGGATCCGGGACTGGATAACTACGAGCAGTACTTC. The V gene is TRBV7-2, the J gene TRBJ2-7, with D tentatively TRBD2 (6 bases). The CDR3 runs to 18 residues. From germline, CDR1 is SGHTA and CDR2 FQGNSA. Trimming pared 5 bases from V and 3 bases from J, leaving 26 bases between.

The chain joins TRBV20-1 to TRBJ2-7; no firm D call. V lost 6 bases, J lost 7 bases, and 13 bases lay in between. The CDR3 sequence is 11 residues long. In germline, CDR1 is DFQATT, CDR2 SNEGSKA (reference sequence). This CDR3 reads CSAGLTGEQYF. The CDR3 DNA sequence: TGCAGTGCCGGCCTGACTGGGGAGCAGTACTTC.

This chain links TRBV2 with TRBJ2-5; tentative D call: TRBD2 (7 bases). Trimming removed 10 bases from V and 2 bases from J, with 17 bases in between. Germline V gene data show CDR1 as SNHLY and CDR2 as FYNNEI. The CDR3 is made up of 14 amino acids. In nucleotides, the CDR3 is TGTGCCACCGCTTTGAGGGGGGGTCAAGAGACCCAGTACTTC. This gives the protein CATALRGGQETQYF. Full variable domain (rest looked up from reference TRBV2 and TRBJ2-5): EPEVTQTPSHQVTQMGQEVILRCVPISNHLYFYWYRQILGQKVEFLVSFYNNEISEKSEIFDDQFSVERPDGSNFTLKIRSTKLEDSAMYFCATALRGGQETQYFGPGTRLLVL.

The chain combines TRBV28 with TRBJ2-3, with D uncertain. The CDR3 spans 14 residues. CDR1 and CDR2 (germline): MDHEN, SYDVKM. Trimming left V 2 bases short and J 2 bases short, with 8 bases between. As DNA, the CDR3 is TGTGCCAGCAGTTTACTGGGGATCACAGATACGCAGTATTTT. Protein sequence: CASSLLGITDTQYF.

The chain employs TRBV6-5 and TRBJ1-5; 7 nucleotides agree with TRBD1. With V trimmed by 4 bases and J by 4 bases, 4 bases remained unmatched. Germline CDR1 is MNHEY and CDR2 is SVGAGI. The CDR3 runs 14 residues. This CDR3 reads CASSLTGWNQPQHF. CDR3 nucleotide sequence: TGTGCCAGCAGTTTGACAGGGTGGAATCAGCCCCAGCATTTT.

This sequence joins TRBV2 and TRBJ1-1; D gene uncertain. Germline lookup yields CDR1 SNHLY and CDR2 FYNNEI. CDR3 length: 14 residues. V lost 3 bases and J 1 base, leaving 9 bases between the germline ends. CDR3 coding DNA: TGTGCCAGCAGTGACAAGAACAGGAACACTGAAGCTTTCTTT. Protein product: CASSDKNRNTEAFF.

The genes are TRBV6-2 or TRBV6-3 and TRBJ2-2; 14 bases map to TRBD2. The CDR3 covers 19 residues. Trimming took 5 bases from V and 4 from J; bases not matched to a gene: 12. Germline CDR1 is MNHEY and CDR2 is SVGEGT. The CDR3 spells CASSNPGTSGSLGTGELFF. CDR3 bases: TGTGCCAGCAGTAACCCCGGGACTAGCGGGAGTTTAGGCACCGGGGAGCTGTTTTTT.

The chain links TRBV20-1 to TRBJ1-1, with 7 bases identical to TRBD1. V lost 5 bases, J lost 5 bases, and 8 bases stayed unmatched. Germline values: CDR1 DFQATT, CDR2 SNEGSKA (reference sequence). The CDR3 has 13 residues. The CDR3 sequence is CSAPSTRGTEAFF. DNA for the CDR3: TGCAGTGCTCCCTCCACCAGGGGGACTGAAGCTTTCTTT.

The chain uses TRBV12-3 or TRBV12-4 and TRBJ2-3, with TRBD2 matching over 10 bases. This CDR3 contains 13 residues. The trim removed 9 bases at V and 2 bases at J, leaving 2 bases unmatched. CDR3 nucleotide sequence: TGTGCCAGTGGGACTAGCGACACAGATACGCAGTATTTT. It encodes CASGTSDTDTQYF.

In this sample, this clonotype turned up once. This sequence joins TRBV7-2 and TRBJ1-6; TRBD1 aligns across 7 bases. Germline CDR1 reads SGHTA; CDR2 reads FQGNSA. The V segment lost 5 bases and the J segment 8 bases; nucleotides outside the gene matches: 12. This CDR3 region has 16 residues. The CDR3 DNA is TGTGCCAGCAGCACTCGGACAGGCGGCTTCGATTCACCCCTCCACTTT. Protein sequence: CASSTRTGGFDSPLHF.

The chain carries TRBV12-3 or TRBV12-4 and TRBJ2-7; no clear D gene. The CDR3 spans 13 residues. Trimming removed 5 bases at V and 5 bases at J, with 13 bases between. For the CDR3, the DNA is TGTGCCAGCAGTAACCAGCAGCACGACGAGCAGTACTTC. Its protein product is CASSNQQHDEQYF.

The chain recombines TRBV6-2 or TRBV6-3 with TRBJ1-1; TRBD1 might be the D (6 bases). CDR3 size: 15 residues. CDR1 and CDR2 from the germline V gene are MNHEY and SVGEGT. Deletions cut 7 bases from V and 1 base from J, with 16 bases between. This chain's CDR3 is CASTEYRVGNTEAFF. The CDR3 nucleotides are TGTGCCAGCACCGAATACAGGGTGGGGAACACTGAAGCTTTCTTT.

This chain links TRBV11-2 with TRBJ2-1; 8 bases fit TRBD1. Germline CDR1 and CDR2: SGHAT and FQNNGV. The CDR3 spans 18 residues. The junction had 12 bases not matched to a gene; V was cut back by 5 bases and J by 0 bases. The CDR3 here is CASSTYRQGSSSYNEQFF. The CDR3 region has the DNA TGTGCCAGCAGCACATATCGACAGGGGTCGAGCTCCTACAATGAGCAGTTCTTC.

This chain joins TRBV7-2 and TRBJ2-7, with D tentatively TRBD1 (7 bases). Trimming removed 3 bases at V and 3 bases at J, with 15 bases between. Per the germline V gene, CDR1 is SGHTA and CDR2 is FQGNSA. The CDR3 length is 15 residues. CDR3 residues: CASSFSGQDIYEQYF. CDR3 in DNA: TGTGCCAGCAGCTTTAGCGGACAGGACATCTACGAGCAGTACTTC.

CDR3 DNA: TGCAGTGCTAGAGATGTAGTGGCAGGCGGTGCGGAAAAACTGTTTTTT. Translated, it gives CSARDVVAGGAEKLFF. The rearrangement uses TRBV20-1 and TRBJ1-4; D gene uncertain. The V end was cut by 0 bases, the J end by 8 bases, with 19 bases between. In germline, CDR1 is DFQATT, CDR2 SNEGSKA (reference sequence). The CDR3 length is 16 residues.

The chain is built from TRBV5-1 and TRBJ1-2, with D unclear. Trimming cost V 0 bases and J 5 bases, with 8 bases left between them. CDR1 and CDR2 from the germline V gene are SGHRS and YFSETQ. This CDR3 is 13 amino acids long. The DNA for the CDR3 is TGCGCCAGCAGCTTGGTTGTCGGGTATGGCTACACCTTC. Its protein product is CASSLVVGYGYTF.